This is a list of T cell receptor beta chains from one sample in a study of CD8+ T cells in alopecia areata. TCRdb keeps only in-frame clones here, not all; method: immunoSEQ multiplex PCR. The profile shows about 110,000 clones, 45% to 60% of them singletons. The specimen sequenced was NKG2D-low CD8+ T cells sorted from blood. The receptors derive from a human donor with alopecia areata. The CDR3 runs from the conserved cysteine through the conserved F or W. D genes are given only for firm matches. The size entry is marked missing in some rows and otherwise reads once, few, many or a size class.

V gene: TRBV5-6; D gene: .; clone size: .; J gene: TRBJ1-5; CDR3 DNA: TGTGCCAGCAGCTTGGGGCTGGGCAGTTCCCAGCATTTT; CDR3 protein: CASSLGLGSSQHF
V gene: TRBV2; D gene: TRBD2; clone size: .; J gene: TRBJ2-3; CDR3 DNA: TGTGCCAGCATGGGGGGGAGCGGGTCAGATACGCAGTATTTT; CDR3 protein: CASMGGSGSDTQYF
V gene: TRBV29-1; D gene: .; clone size: .; J gene: TRBJ1-1; CDR3 DNA: TGCAGCGTTCCTAAGTTGAGGGACACTGAAGCTTTCTTT; CDR3 protein: CSVPKLRDTEAFF
V gene: TRBV27; D gene: .; clone size: .; J gene: TRBJ2-7; CDR3 DNA: TGTGCCAGCAGTCAAGGGGCCGAGCAGTACTTC; CDR3 protein: CASSQGAEQYF
V gene: TRBV29-1; D gene: TRBD2; clone size: .; J gene: TRBJ2-7; CDR3 DNA: TGCAGCGTTGAAGTAGCGGGAGCCACCTACGAGCAGTACTTC; CDR3 protein: CSVEVAGATYEQYF
V gene: TRBV28; D gene: TRBD2; clone size: .; J gene: TRBJ2-7; CDR3 DNA: TGTGCCAGCAGTCCACCGGGACTAGTTTACGAGCAGTACTTC; CDR3 protein: CASSPPGLVYEQYF
V gene: TRBV7-9; D gene: .; clone size: .; J gene: TRBJ2-5; CDR3 DNA: TGTGCCAGCACTGGGGCAAGGGGAAGAGAGACCCAGTACTTC; CDR3 protein: CASTGARGRETQYF
V gene: TRBV2; D gene: .; clone size: .; J gene: TRBJ2-2; CDR3 DNA: TGTGCCAGCAGTGTCCGGGTCACCGGGGAGCTGTTTTTT; CDR3 protein: CASSVRVTGELFF
V gene: TRBV4-1; D gene: TRBD2; clone size: few; J gene: TRBJ2-4; CDR3 DNA: TGCGCCAGCACCCGAATAGCGGGACTAGCCAAAAACATTCAGTACTTC; CDR3 protein: CASTRIAGLAKNIQYF
V gene: TRBV7-9; D gene: .; clone size: .; J gene: TRBJ2-3; CDR3 DNA: TGTGCCAGCAGCTTAGATACGCAGTATTTT; CDR3 protein: CASSLDTQYF
V gene: TRBV19; D gene: TRBD2; clone size: .; J gene: TRBJ2-1; CDR3 DNA: TGTGCCAGTAGCGGACTAGGGAATGAGCAGTTCTTC; CDR3 protein: CASSGLGNEQFF
V gene: TRBV11-2; D gene: .; clone size: .; J gene: TRBJ2-1; CDR3 DNA: TGTGCCAGCAGCTTTAGCGACGGTGAGCAGTTCTTC; CDR3 protein: CASSFSDGEQFF
V gene: TRBV7-9; D gene: TRBD2; clone size: .; J gene: TRBJ2-1; CDR3 DNA: TGTGCCAGCAGGCCGACTAGCGCTCCGGAGGGGAATGAGCAGTTCTTC; CDR3 protein: CASRPTSAPEGNEQFF
V gene: TRBV7-9; D gene: .; clone size: .; J gene: TRBJ2-3; CDR3 DNA: TGTGCCAGCAGCCCAGACCTCACAGATACGCAGTATTTT; CDR3 protein: CASSPDLTDTQYF
V gene: TRBV9; D gene: .; clone size: .; J gene: TRBJ2-3; CDR3 DNA: TGTGCCAGCAGCGGTGATACGCAGTATTTT; CDR3 protein: CASSGDTQYF
V gene: TRBV5-1; D gene: TRBD1; clone size: .; J gene: TRBJ2-5; CDR3 DNA: TGCGCCAGCAGCTTGGCTCCGGGACAGAAAGAGACCCAGTACTTC; CDR3 protein: CASSLAPGQKETQYF
V gene: TRBV13; D gene: .; clone size: once; J gene: TRBJ2-3; CDR3 DNA: TGTGCCAGCAGCTACCCCTCGCGGGGGCACACAGATACGCAGTATTTT; CDR3 protein: CASSYPSRGHTDTQYF
V gene: TRBV11-2; D gene: .; clone size: .; J gene: TRBJ2-5; CDR3 DNA: TGTGCCAGCAGCTTCCCGGGATCCACCCAAGAGACCCAGTACTTC; CDR3 protein: CASSFPGSTQETQYF
V gene: TRBV14; D gene: TRBD2; clone size: few; J gene: TRBJ2-5; CDR3 DNA: TGTGCCAGCAGCCAGAGTAAGCGGGAGGCCCAAGAGACCCAGTACTTC; CDR3 protein: CASSQSKREAQETQYF
V gene: TRBV19; D gene: .; clone size: .; J gene: TRBJ1-1; CDR3 DNA: TGTGCCAGTAGTATGGGGAACACTGAAGCTTTCTTT; CDR3 protein: CASSMGNTEAFF
V gene: TRBV29-1; D gene: .; clone size: .; J gene: TRBJ2-2; CDR3 DNA: TGCAGCGTTGAACTGGGCGGGGAGCTGTTTTTT; CDR3 protein: CSVELGGELFF
V gene: TRBV28; D gene: .; clone size: .; J gene: TRBJ2-1; CDR3 DNA: TGTGCCAGCAGTTCCCGGACTGTTCAGGGGAATGAGCAGTTCTTC; CDR3 protein: CASSSRTVQGNEQFF
V gene: TRBV2; D gene: .; clone size: .; J gene: TRBJ2-2; CDR3 DNA: TGTGCCAGCAGTCACCCGGGGCACGAGACGAACACCGGGGAGCTGTTTTTT; CDR3 protein: CASSHPGHETNTGELFF
V gene: TRBV19; D gene: .; clone size: few; J gene: TRBJ1-5; CDR3 DNA: TGTGCCAGTAGTGAGGGATTGGGCAATCAGCCCCAGCATTTT; CDR3 protein: CASSEGLGNQPQHF
V gene: TRBV2; D gene: .; clone size: .; J gene: TRBJ1-5; CDR3 DNA: TGTGCCAGCAGTGGCGGCAGGGGAGCCCATCAGCCCCAGCATTTT; CDR3 protein: CASSGGRGAHQPQHF
V gene: TRBV28; D gene: .; clone size: .; J gene: TRBJ2-5; CDR3 DNA: TGTGCCAGCAGTTTTTTACAAAATCAAGAGACCCAGTACTTC; CDR3 protein: CASSFLQNQETQYF
V gene: TRBV29-1; D gene: .; clone size: few; J gene: TRBJ2-7; CDR3 DNA: TGCAGCGTTGAAAACACCTGGGACGAGCAGTACTTC; CDR3 protein: CSVENTWDEQYF
V gene: TRBV27; D gene: TRBD2; clone size: .; J gene: TRBJ2-7; CDR3 DNA: TGTGCCAGCAGACTTGCCGGGGGACTAGGCTCCTACGAGCAGTACTTC; CDR3 protein: CASRLAGGLGSYEQYF
V gene: TRBV7-9; D gene: .; clone size: .; J gene: TRBJ2-1; CDR3 DNA: TGTGCCAGCAGCTTAGGCCCACGTGAGGTGGATGAGCAGTTCTTC; CDR3 protein: CASSLGPREVDEQFF
V gene: TRBV29-1; D gene: TRBD1; clone size: few; J gene: TRBJ1-2; CDR3 DNA: TGCAGCGTTTTCCAAGGGGGCTCTGGCTACACCTTC; CDR3 protein: CSVFQGGSGYTF
V gene: TRBV4-1; D gene: .; clone size: .; J gene: TRBJ1-2; CDR3 DNA: TGCGCCAGCAGCCCCAGCGATCCTAACTATGGCTACACCTTC; CDR3 protein: CASSPSDPNYGYTF
V gene: TRBV29-1; D gene: TRBD1; clone size: .; J gene: TRBJ2-1; CDR3 DNA: TGCAGCGTTGATCGCCAGGGGGTATACAATGAGCAGTTCTTC; CDR3 protein: CSVDRQGVYNEQFF
V gene: TRBV18; D gene: .; clone size: .; J gene: TRBJ2-5; CDR3 DNA: TGTGCCAGCTCACCGGGCGGGGAAGCAGAGACCCAGTACTTC; CDR3 protein: CASSPGGEAETQYF
V gene: TRBV4-1; D gene: .; clone size: few; J gene: TRBJ2-1; CDR3 DNA: TGCGCCAGCAGCCAAGCGGTCTCCTACAATGAGCAGTTCTTC; CDR3 protein: CASSQAVSYNEQFF
V gene: TRBV6-5; D gene: .; clone size: .; J gene: TRBJ2-1; CDR3 DNA: TGTGCCAGCAGTTACTCGGGACACAGCGGGAACAATGAGCAGTTCTTC; CDR3 protein: CASSYSGHSGNNEQFF
V gene: TRBV29-1; D gene: TRBD2; clone size: .; J gene: TRBJ2-1; CDR3 DNA: TGCAGCGTTGAGTTTCGACTAGCGGGAGACAATGAGCAGTTCTTC; CDR3 protein: CSVEFRLAGDNEQFF
V gene: TRBV6-5; D gene: TRBD1; clone size: .; J gene: TRBJ2-1; CDR3 DNA: TGTGCCAGCAGTCCGGGACAGGGCTCCTACAATGAGCAGTTCTTC; CDR3 protein: CASSPGQGSYNEQFF
V gene: TRBV5-6; D gene: .; clone size: .; J gene: TRBJ1-2; CDR3 DNA: TGTGCCAGCAGCTTGGCCGTTGCTAACTATGGCTACACCTTC; CDR3 protein: CASSLAVANYGYTF
V gene: TRBV28; D gene: .; clone size: .; J gene: TRBJ2-7; CDR3 DNA: TGTGCCAGCAGTTCGGATCAACAGAACTACGAGCAGTACTTC; CDR3 protein: CASSSDQQNYEQYF